Listed below are T cell receptor beta chains from one sample, sequenced in a study of monozygotic twins with inflammatory bowel disease. TCRdb reprocessed the 5' RACE reads and stores each CDR3 protein as one record, lacking DNA. The sample data list about 330,000 distinct CDR3 sequences. Sequencing was performed on blood. The source of these receptors is a human donor with ulcerative colitis or Crohn's disease, or a healthy co-twin of an affected twin (not recorded which). CDR3s include the opening cysteine and the closing phenylalanine or tryptophan.

CDR3: CASSLPLGQDNEQFF
V: TRBV13
J: TRBJ2-1

CDR3: CASSAARQGGNEQFF
V: TRBV7-3
J: TRBJ2-1

CDR3: CASSQDAPLSGTFDGYTF
V: TRBV4-3
J: TRBJ1-2

CDR3: CASSLAVNTDTQYF
V: TRBV5-1
J: TRBJ2-3

CDR3: CASSFSVHPGDATDTQYF
V: TRBV7-8
J: TRBJ2-3

CDR3: CASSFQLAGDSSYNEQFF
V: TRBV18
J: TRBJ2-1

CDR3: CASSQGPKGGETQYF
V: TRBV4-1
J: TRBJ2-5

CDR3: CASSQWGPGGLCNEQFF
V: TRBV7-9
J: TRBJ2-1

CDR3: CSGSRLGTEAFF
V: TRBV20-1
J: TRBJ1-1

CDR3: CASSLGGQGETQYF
V: TRBV7-9
J: TRBJ2-5

CDR3: CSVDPATSGSRSYEQYF
V: TRBV29-1
J: TRBJ2-7

CDR3: CSVGGVGVGQETQYF
V: TRBV29-1
J: TRBJ2-5

CDR3: CASSPRQGRNTEAFF
V: TRBV7-9
J: TRBJ1-1

CDR3: CAWSLGGYNSPLHF
V: TRBV30
J: TRBJ1-6

CDR3: CASSQVEGVEQYF
V: TRBV4-1
J: TRBJ2-7

CDR3: CASSQDLAGGLGTQYF
V: TRBV9
J: TRBJ2-3

CDR3: CASSQGLAGDRQYF
V: TRBV4-3
J: TRBJ2-7

CDR3: CASSSSSQSSYNSPLHF
V: TRBV5-1
J: TRBJ1-6

CDR3: CASSFSAGGEDIQYF
V: TRBV28
J: TRBJ2-4

CDR3: CASSLMMAPREQYF
V: TRBV12-3/TRBV12-4
J: TRBJ2-7

CDR3: CASSSDRGPLQAFF
V: TRBV7-8
J: TRBJ1-1

CDR3: CASSLGVQGYEGYTF
V: TRBV5-5
J: TRBJ1-2

CDR3: CASSLGYLQGDTGELFF
V: TRBV11-3
J: TRBJ2-2

CDR3: CSILVRGGELFF
V: TRBV29-1
J: TRBJ2-2

CDR3: CAWRGTGTHGYTF
V: TRBV30
J: TRBJ1-2

CDR3: CASSLAGGLSSYEQYF
V: TRBV7-2
J: TRBJ2-7

CDR3: CATSDWTSGHNEQFF
V: TRBV24-1
J: TRBJ2-1

CDR3: CASTPTGAIEQYF
V: TRBV12-3/TRBV12-4
J: TRBJ2-7

CDR3: CASSGRLAVPSSYEQYF
V: TRBV19
J: TRBJ2-7

CDR3: CATSDPWAINNYGYTF
V: TRBV24-1
J: TRBJ1-2

CDR3: CASILKPGVPFSF
V: TRBV12-3/TRBV12-4
J: TRBJ2-7

CDR3: CASSQKGRDTQYF
V: TRBV3-1
J: TRBJ2-3

CDR3: CSALPGRGVEETQYF
V: TRBV20-1
J: TRBJ2-5

CDR3: CASSPRTGGFYEQYF
V: TRBV7-2
J: TRBJ2-7

CDR3: CASSLVGGRETQYF
V: TRBV7-8
J: TRBJ2-5

CDR3: CATSRSGGSTDTQYF
V: TRBV15
J: TRBJ2-3

CDR3: CASSARGALSSEQFF
V: TRBV7-2
J: TRBJ2-1

CDR3: CASSPRGTGGPFGELFF
V: TRBV3-1
J: TRBJ2-2

CDR3: CASSLDSRDRVQETQYF
V: TRBV11-2
J: TRBJ2-5

CDR3: CASSLDRGRAGNEQFF
V: TRBV5-1
J: TRBJ2-1

CDR3: CASSLESPRTQYF
V: TRBV5-1
J: TRBJ2-3

CDR3: CASSLPESPAGTGPADTQYF
V: TRBV5-1
J: TRBJ2-3

CDR3: CASSLGDSLYGYTF
V: TRBV7-8
J: TRBJ1-2

CDR3: CASTGPYTDTQYF
V: TRBV6-6
J: TRBJ2-3

CDR3: CSVEEQREGPEQYF
V: TRBV29-1
J: TRBJ2-7

CDR3: CSAPLGHRDTGELFF
V: TRBV20-1
J: TRBJ2-2